This TCR beta chain emerged from a study of blood T cell repertoires in COVID-19. Across the whole study: Both acute and convalescent COVID-19 samples were obtained from the United States, Italy and Spain.

This clone appeared a few times. The CDR3 extends over 13 amino acids. Trimming took off 1 base at V and 2 bases at J, with 3 bases between the two ends. Germline V gives CDR1 LGHDT, CDR2 YNNKEL (reference sequence). Only in-frame clones appear in the TCRdb table, and some are missing; sequencing was by immunoSEQ multiplex PCR. This table holds around 120,000 clones, roughly 90% found once. Enrolled during active infection, Seattle patients were then followed longitudinally. The chain joins TRBV3-1 (or the pseudogene TRBV3-2) to TRBJ1-5; D ambiguous. Sequenced: peripheral blood. This TCR came from a woman aged 60-70 years with COVID-19, enrolled during active disease. The chain's CDR3 is CASSQGGNQPQHF. As DNA, the CDR3 is TGTGCCAGCAGCCAAGGCGGCAATCAGCCCCAGCATTTT.